This T cell receptor (beta chain) was retrieved from a study of T-cell memory formation after mild COVID-19. The sample holds a few counts of this clonotype. CDR1 and CDR2 from the germline V gene are SEHNR and FQNEAQ (reference sequence). Trimming left V 1 base short and J 1 base short, with 11 bases between. The CDR3 covers 16 residues. Via MiXCR, TCRdb re-called the 5' RACE reads, giving one row per CDR3 protein. The sample carries roughly 120,000 distinct CDR3 sequences, roughly 15% recorded once. J is TRBJ1-5 and V is TRBV7-9; no reliable D call. The TCR sequence derives from an adult woman who had mild COVID-19 (a few samples of this study predate the infection). Cell type and time point are not known. Input material: PBMCs or a T cell subset sorted from them (not recorded which). CDR3 sequence: CASSLEGRSSNQPQHF. The CDR3 DNA reads as TGTGCCAGCAGCTTAGAGGGCAGGTCGAGCAATCAGCCCCAGCATTTT.